Each of the 30 T cell receptor beta chains below was sequenced from the same sample in a study of CD4 T cells in relation to SARS-CoV-2 and coronaviruses. The antigens for these receptors are not known. CD4+ T cells from unexposed donors were obtained before the COVID-19 pandemic (2011-2018). Isolation of CD4+ T cells took place after nine to ten days in culture. Assay used: immunoSEQ multiplex PCR; TCRdb lists only in-frame clones, some missing. The table has more than 15,000 clones, 70% to 85% seen once; the top ten hold approximately 14%. Sequenced sample: CD4+ T cells from PBMCs, cultured in vitro. The receptors here all came from a human donor in good health.

The J gene is TRBJ2-5, the V gene TRBV9; D is tentatively TRBD1 or TRBD2 (5 bases each). The CDR3 runs 15 residues. The germline V gene encodes CDR1 SGDLS and CDR2 YYNGEE. V lost 3 bases and J 1 base, leaving 13 bases between the germline ends. The DNA for the CDR3 is TGTGCCAGCAGCGCCCGAGGTGGGGGCCAAGAGACCCAGTACTTC. Its protein product is CASSARGGGQETQYF.

The chain employs TRBV5-4 and TRBJ2-7; D may correspond to TRBD1 or TRBD2 (5 bases each). This CDR3 region has 14 residues. V was pared by 4 bases and J by 4 bases, with 15 bases between. CDR1 is SGHNT and CDR2 is YYREEE in the germline V gene (reference sequence). The CDR3 DNA is TGTGCCAGCAGCGACGGGACGGGACGGTACGAGCAGTACTTC. Its protein product is CASSDGTGRYEQYF.

The chain links TRBV28 to TRBJ2-7, with D tentatively TRBD1 (5 bases). The CDR3 totals 17 residues. Per germline, CDR1 MDHEN and CDR2 SYDVKM. Trimming took off 3 bases at V and 4 bases at J, with 22 bases between the two ends. The CDR3 region is CASSFPPSRTRFYEQYF. As DNA, the CDR3 is TGTGCCAGCAGTTTCCCCCCCTCCAGGACAAGGTTTTACGAGCAGTACTTC.

This clone was counted between two and nine times. The rearrangement links TRBV14 to TRBJ2-7; 8 bases map to TRBD2. J was trimmed by 6 bases and V by 0 bases; bases with no gene match: 10. Germline V CDR1 and CDR2: SGHDN, FVKESK. The CDR3 runs 16 residues. The CDR3 here is CASSQDNAAGEGEQYF. The CDR3 DNA reads TGTGCCAGCAGCCAAGATAATGCAGCGGGAGAAGGCGAGCAGTACTTC.

The V gene is TRBV5-1, the J gene TRBJ1-2, with 9 bases matching TRBD1. Losses at the gene ends were 4 bases for V and 6 bases for J; bases not matched to a gene: 13. The CDR3 has 16 amino acids. Looked up from germline, CDR1 is SGHRS and CDR2 is YFSETQ. The CDR3 nucleotides are TGCGCCAGCAGCCCCGCCTTTAGACAGGGGGGAGATGGCTACACCTTC. Translated: CASSPAFRQGGDGYTF.

The chain links TRBV5-1 to TRBJ2-7; TRBD1 is a possible D gene (6 bases). The CDR3 contains 16 residues. Germline-derived CDR1 and CDR2 are SGHRS and YFSETQ. Trimming cost V 4 bases and J 0 bases, with 17 bases left between them. CDR3 residues: CASSPRRQATSYEQYF. The DNA for the CDR3 is TGCGCCAGCAGCCCGCGTCGACAGGCGACCTCCTACGAGCAGTACTTC.

V gene TRBV3-1 (or the pseudogene TRBV3-2) combines with J gene TRBJ1-1, with 7 bases identical to TRBD1. V lost 3 bases to trimming and J lost 0 bases; unmatched junction nucleotides: 1. The CDR3 contains 14 residues. Germline CDR1 and CDR2: LGHDT and YNNKEL (reference sequence). The DNA of the CDR3 is TGTGCCAGCAGCCAGGGACAGTTGAACACTGAAGCTTTCTTT. Translating gives CASSQGQLNTEAFF.

The chain joins TRBV19 to TRBJ1-4; perhaps TRBD1 as D (5 bases). Germline loops: CDR1 LNHDA, CDR2 SQIVND (reference sequence). The V gene lost 5 bases and the J gene lost 3 bases, with 16 bases spanning the gap. The CDR3 is 16 amino acids. CDR3 sequence reads: CASSRGGTLANEKLFF. CDR3 bases: TGTGCCAGTAGTCGAGGAGGGACGCTCGCTAATGAAAAACTGTTTTTT.

The count of this clone is one. This sequence joins TRBV6-5 and TRBJ2-1; 8 nucleotides agree with TRBD2. After removal of 0 bases from V and 15 bases from J, the junction contained 4 bases not matched to a gene. CDR1 is MNHEY and CDR2 is SVGAGI in the germline V gene. The CDR3 has 12 residues. In DNA form, the CDR3 reads TGTGCCAGCAGTTACTCGCGGACTAGCCTGTTCTTC. It specifies CASSYSRTSLFF.

The chain has TRBV20-1 and TRBJ1-2; D perhaps matches TRBD1 (5 bases). V was clipped by 5 bases and J by 5 bases, with 9 bases between them. The CDR3 runs 11 residues. CDR1 and CDR2 (germline): DFQATT, SNEGSKA (reference sequence). The CDR3 DNA reads TGCAGTGCTTGGGGGGGGTATGGCTACACCTTC. Protein: CSAWGGYGYTF.

The chain combines TRBV5-1 with TRBJ1-2, with 9 bases matching TRBD1. The J segment lost 8 bases and the V segment lost 2 bases, leaving 7 bases of the junction unmatched. The CDR3 is made up of 14 amino acids. Germline lookup yields CDR1 SGHRS and CDR2 YFSETQ. The CDR3 coding sequence is TGCGCCAGCAGCTTCAATGGACAGGGGAAAGGCTACACCTTC. This translates into CASSFNGQGKGYTF.

This chain uses TRBV18 with TRBJ2-7; perhaps TRBD1 as D (6 bases). CDR3 length: 14 amino acids. Trimming left V 3 bases short and J 4 bases short, with 13 bases between. From germline, CDR1 is KGHSH and CDR2 LQKENI. In nucleotides, the CDR3 is TGTGCCAGCTCACCTAGTCAGGGGCCGTACGAGCAGTACTTC. As protein: CASSPSQGPYEQYF.

The CDR3 nucleotides are TGTGCCTGCCCAAAACCCGGGACAGACACTGAAGCTTTCTTT. Its translation: CACPKPGTDTEAFF. The chain recombines TRBV30 with TRBJ1-1; 7 nucleotides agree with TRBD1. J lost 3 bases, V lost 6 bases, and 10 bases had no gene match. CDR3 length: 14 residues. From germline, CDR1 is GTSNPN and CDR2 SVGIG (reference sequence).

The chain is built from TRBV5-1 and TRBJ1-4; D gene unclear. Germline lookup yields CDR1 SGHRS and CDR2 YFSETQ. V was shortened by 1 base and J by 3 bases, with 10 bases between the two germline ends. This CDR3 region has 15 residues. CDR3 DNA sequence: TGCGCCAGCAGCTTGTATGGCGGCGCTAATGAAAAACTGTTTTTT. Its translation is CASSLYGGANEKLFF.

The chain links TRBV19 to TRBJ2-1; the match to TRBD1 covers 10 bases. V dropped 5 bases and J dropped 4; count of bases not matched to a gene: 14. CDR1 and CDR2 from the germline V gene are LNHDA and SQIVND (reference sequence). The CDR3 has 18 amino acids. The CDR3 DNA follows: TGTGCCAGTAGTTTCACCCTAGGGGGGACAGGGGCTTACAATGAGCAGTTCTTC. Translating gives CASSFTLGGTGAYNEQFF.

The rearrangement joins TRBV5-4 to TRBJ1-5; D not certain. CDR1 SGHNT and CDR2 YYREEE come from the germline V gene (reference sequence). V was cut by 1 base and J by 0 bases, with 17 bases left in between. This CDR3 contains 18 residues. CDR3 loop: CASSLRGTVEYSNQPQHF. CDR3 DNA sequence: TGTGCCAGCAGCTTGCGAGGAACAGTAGAATATAGCAATCAGCCCCAGCATTTT.

V and J are TRBV19 and TRBJ1-5; D perhaps matches TRBD1 (6 bases). Trimming stripped 6 bases from V and 3 bases from J, with 18 bases between. The CDR3 covers 16 residues. Germline V lookup: CDR1 LNHDA, CDR2 SQIVND (reference sequence). CDR3 protein: CASRRSGGRYNQPQHF. CDR3 coding DNA: TGTGCCAGTAGGAGGAGCGGGGGGCGGTACAATCAGCCCCAGCATTTT.

This sequence joins TRBV12-3 or TRBV12-4 and TRBJ1-1; D not certain. The CDR3 has 13 residues. Trimming stripped 2 bases from V and 6 bases from J, with 10 bases between. The CDR3, as DNA: TGTGCCAGCAGTTTAATGGGAATGGCTGAAGCTTTCTTT. Its translation is CASSLMGMAEAFF.

The chain employs TRBV10-3 and TRBJ1-4, with no clear D. CDR3 size: 15 residues. CDR1 is ENHRY and CDR2 is SYGVKD in the germline V gene. The V gene lost 1 base and the J gene lost 5 bases, with 11 bases spanning the gap. CDR3 residues: CAISEFRRLNEKLFF. The CDR3 DNA follows: TGTGCCATCAGTGAGTTCCGACGGCTCAATGAAAAACTGTTTTTT.

This clone was observed a handful of times. The chain employs TRBV5-4 and TRBJ2-1, with 7 bases fitting TRBD2. J lost 6 bases, V lost 2 bases, and 8 bases had no gene match. The CDR3 has 15 amino acids. The germline V gene has CDR1 SGHNT and CDR2 YYREEE (reference sequence). Written as DNA, the CDR3 is TGTGCCAGCAGCTTTGGCGGGAGACAATCCAATGAGCAGTTCTTC. This codes for CASSFGGRQSNEQFF.

The rearrangement uses TRBV28 and TRBJ2-3; D unresolved. Germline V lookup: CDR1 MDHEN, CDR2 SYDVKM. Between the trimmed V and J ends, which lost 2 bases and 4 bases, there was a span of 7 bases. This CDR3 is 13 amino acids long. CDR3 sequence: CASSLGDSDTQYF. In nucleotides, the CDR3 is TGTGCCAGCAGTTTAGGGGATTCAGATACGCAGTATTTT.

A few counts support this clone. The genes are TRBV25-1 and TRBJ2-2; D might be TRBD2 (6 bases). The V end was cut by 6 bases, the J end by 0 bases, with 11 bases between. CDR1 and CDR2 from the germline V gene are MGHDK and SYGVNS. CDR3 size: 15 residues. The CDR3 here is CASRSGTPNTGELFF. The CDR3 coding sequence is TGTGCCAGCAGGTCCGGGACTCCGAACACCGGGGAGCTGTTTTTT.

The chain joins TRBV6-4 to TRBJ2-1; 10 positions match TRBD1. The CDR3 is 15 amino acids. CDR1 is MRHNA, CDR2 SNTAGT, per germline. With 7 bases clipped from V and 3 bases from J, the junction kept 6 bases outside the gene matches. DNA of the CDR3: TGTGCCAGCACCCCCGGGACAGGGGTCTACAATGAGCAGTTCTTC. It is translated as CASTPGTGVYNEQFF.

This clone was seen only once. The genes are TRBV9 and TRBJ2-4; D possibly corresponds to TRBD1 (6 bases). Germline CDR1 SGDLS, CDR2 YYNGEE. The V gene lost 4 bases and the J gene lost 6 bases, with 14 bases spanning the gap. This CDR3 spans 14 amino acids. In DNA form, the CDR3 reads TGTGCCAGCAGCCCACAGGGATCGGGAAACATTCAGTACTTC. It yields the protein CASSPQGSGNIQYF.

V and J are TRBV7-4 and TRBJ1-5, with D maybe TRBD1 (5 bases). Germline CDR1 and CDR2: SGHVT and SQSDAQ. This CDR3 comprises 17 residues. Trimming removed 0 bases at V and 7 bases at J, with 19 bases between. DNA of the CDR3: TGTGCCAGCAGCTTAGCGTCCCGGCAGGGAAGTTACCAGCCCCAGCATTTT. Translating gives CASSLASRQGSYQPQHF.

About this clone itself: A read error may account for a junction end that differs from germline. The CDR3 bases are TGTGCCAGCAGTTTCCACCTAGGGGGGCGGCCAGCCCTACTATTT. It yields the protein CASSFHLGGRPALLF. The genes are TRBV28 and TRBJ1-5, with D possibly TRBD1 on 6 matching bases. The CDR3 is made up of 15 amino acids. Germline V gene sequence: CDR1 MDHEN, CDR2 SYDVKM.

The rearrangement joins TRBV5-4 to TRBJ1-2, with D uncertain. In germline, CDR1 is SGHNT, CDR2 YYREEE (reference sequence). This CDR3 has 14 residues. Between the trimmed V and J ends, which lost 1 base and 4 bases, there was a span of 11 bases. CDR3 DNA: TGTGCCAGCAGCTTGATTGGTGTGCGCTATGGCTACACCTTC. This codes for CASSLIGVRYGYTF.

This clone showed up just once. V and J are TRBV21-1 and TRBJ2-4. TRBV21-1 is reported as a pseudogene. The CDR3 is made up of 17 amino acids. CDR3 bases: TGTGCCAGCAGCAAATCGTCGACCTCACTAGCCAAAAACATTCAGTACTTC. Residues: CASSKSSTSLAKNIQYF.

The chain recombines TRBV10-2 with TRBJ1-1; TRBD1 aligns across 7 bases. From germline, CDR1 is WSHSY and CDR2 SAAADI. The CDR3 has 13 residues. The ends lost 8 bases at V and 6 bases at J; junction bases unmatched: 9. CDR3 sequence (DNA): TGCGCCAGCGGGGGACATACAGGGGCTGAAGCTTTCTTT. Translation gives CASGGHTGAEAFF.

This chain joins TRBV7-9 and TRBJ1-1; D remains unclear. CDR3 length: 13 residues. Germline values: CDR1 SEHNR, CDR2 FQNEAQ (reference sequence). V gave up 1 base and J gave up 1 base, with 4 bases separating them. CDR3 amino acids: CASSLDSNTEAFF. CDR3 nucleotides: TGTGCCAGCAGCTTAGATTCGAACACTGAAGCTTTCTTT.